A selection of T cell receptor beta chains follows, all from one sample in a study of T cells in placental villitis. The assay was immunoSEQ multiplex PCR, and TCRdb's table has in-frame clones only and misses some. The sample records about 6,000 clones, over 75% being singletons. Sequencing was performed on placental tissue containing maternal and fetal cells. Source of these receptors: a human patient with infectious villitis; the placental T cells may come from both mother and fetus. Each CDR3 is given with its conserved first and last residue. A D gene is named only where the DNA matches it firmly. A clone size is listed for some rows: how often the clone was seen (once, few, many), or a class if it is expanded.

clone size	J gene	D gene	V gene	CDR3 protein	CDR3 DNA
-	TRBJ2-3	-	TRBV19	CASSIFGGPSTDTQYF	TGTGCCAGTAGTATATTCGGCGGCCCTAGCACAGATACGCAGTATTTT
-	TRBJ2-1	TRBD2	TRBV7-3	CASSPERGAYNEQFF	TGTGCCAGCAGCCCAGAGCGGGGGGCCTACAATGAGCAGTTCTTC
-	TRBJ1-1	-	TRBV21-1	CASSKRNTEVFF	TGTGCCAGCAGCAAAAGGAACACTGAAGTTTTCTTT
-	TRBJ1-3	-	TRBV19	CASSILLYSGNTIYF	TGTGCCAGTAGTATCCTCCTATACTCTGGAAACACCATATATTTT
-	TRBJ2-5	-	TRBV7-3	CASSSTGTFGETQYF	TGTGCCAGCAGCTCCACAGGGACCTTCGGAGAGACCCAGTACTTC
-	TRBJ2-7	-	TRBV5-4	CASRSSGNPYEQYF	TGTGCCAGCAGATCTTCGGGGAATCCCTACGAGCAGTACTTC
-	TRBJ2-7	-	TRBV6-1	CASSEDSLLYEQYF	TGTGCCAGCAGCGAAGACAGCCTCCTCTACGAACAGTACTTC
-	TRBJ1-3	-	TRBV12-3/TRBV12-4	CASSASGNTIYF	TGTGCCAGCAGCGCTTCTGGAAACACCATATATTTT
-	TRBJ1-2	-	TRBV6-5	CASSFGTGVNYGYTF	TGTGCCAGCAGTTTTGGGACCGGGGTGAACTATGGCTACACCTTC
once	TRBJ2-5	-	TRBV15	CATSPSGGGWLSETQYF	TGTGCCACCAGCCCCTCGGGTGGGGGGTGGTTATCGGAGACCCAGTACTTC
-	TRBJ1-1	-	TRBV7-9	CASSLGVGEFTEAFF	TGTGCCAGCAGCTTAGGGGTTGGGGAATTCACTGAAGCTTTCTTT
-	TRBJ1-2	-	TRBV28	CASSLLDDPRDGYTF	TGTGCCAGCAGTCTCCTGGATGACCCCAGGGATGGCTACACCTTC
-	TRBJ2-3	-	TRBV28	CASSLSRSAPQYF	TGTGCCAGCAGTTTATCCCGGTCGGCCCCGCAGTATTTT
-	TRBJ2-7	TRBD2	TRBV15	CATSRAPGGPGEQYF	TGTGCCACCAGCAGAGCTCCGGGGGGGCCCGGCGAGCAGTACTTC
-	TRBJ2-3	-	TRBV18	CASSGGRRLVTDTQYF	TGTGCCAGCTCCGGCGGGCGAAGGTTGGTAACAGATACGCAGTATTTT
-	TRBJ2-7	-	TRBV3-1/TRBV3-2	CASSQILPDPSYEQYF	TGTGCCAGCAGCCAAATCCTCCCGGATCCCTCCTACGAGCAGTACTTC
-	TRBJ2-1	-	TRBV19	CASSIGSWSVYNEQFF	TGTGCCAGTAGTATTGGCAGCTGGTCGGTGTACAATGAGCAGTTCTTC
once	TRBJ2-5	-	TRBV29-1	CSVEGGPQETQYF	TGCAGCGTTGAAGGCGGACCACAAGAGACCCAGTACTTC
once	TRBJ1-5	TRBD1	TRBV19	CASAKGQGDQPQHF	TGTGCCAGTGCCAAGGGACAGGGGGATCAGCCCCAGCATTTT
few	TRBJ1-2	-	TRBV4-1	CASSQTPGPYYGYTF	TGCGCCAGCAGCCAAACACCGGGCCCCTACTATGGCTACACCTTC
-	TRBJ2-5	TRBD2	TRBV7-9	CASSLAGSGPETQYF	TGTGCCAGCAGCTTAGCTGGTAGCGGGCCTGAGACCCAGTACTTC
-	TRBJ2-7	-	TRBV7-3	CASSPPGPRSYEQYF	TGTGCCAGCAGCCCGCCCGGGCCGCGTTCCTACGAGCAGTACTTC
-	TRBJ1-3	-	TRBV4-1	CASSQESRAGNTIYF	TGCGCCAGCAGCCAAGAGTCCAGGGCTGGAAACACCATATATTTT
-	TRBJ2-3	TRBD2	TRBV7-8	CASSSKFSGGSTDTQYF	TGTGCCAGCAGCTCAAAATTTAGCGGGGGCAGCACAGATACGCAGTATTTT
-	TRBJ1-1	-	TRBV5-1	CASRGYTEAFF	TGCGCCAGCAGGGGGTACACTGAAGCTTTCTTT
-	TRBJ1-2	-	TRBV4-2	CASSPKQTGGYTF	TGTGCCAGCAGCCCCAAGCAAACAGGGGGCTACACCTTC
-	TRBJ1-3	TRBD1	TRBV7-2	CASSLASGTGVGNTIYF	TGTGCCAGCAGCTTAGCTTCCGGGACAGGGGTAGGAAACACCATATATTTT
-	TRBJ2-5	-	TRBV5-4	CASSLDVGRQETQYF	TGTGCCAGCAGCTTGGACGTAGGTAGACAAGAGACCCAGTACTTC
-	TRBJ1-1	-	TRBV3-1/TRBV3-2	CASSQGRNTEAFF	TGTGCCAGCAGCCAGGGTAGGAACACTGAAGCTTTCTTT
-	TRBJ2-4	-	TRBV13	CASSLGPLGQQWDIQYF	TGTGCCAGCAGCTTAGGCCCGCTCGGACAGCAATGGGACATTCAGTACTTC
-	TRBJ1-2	-	TRBV3-1/TRBV3-2	CASSQDSRPSITF	TGTGCCAGCAGCCAAGACAGCAGACCCTCTATCACCTTC
once	TRBJ1-3	TRBD1	TRBV12-5	CASGLPSTGQGNTIYF	TGTGCTAGTGGTTTGCCATCGACAGGGCAAGGAAACACCATATATTTT
-	TRBJ1-4	-	TRBV20-1	CSASWGEKLFF	TGCAGTGCTAGTTGGGGTGAAAAACTGTTTTTT
-	TRBJ1-1	-	TRBV29-1	CSVASTNTEAFF	TGCAGCGTTGCGTCAACGAACACTGAAGCTTTCTTT
few	TRBJ1-5	TRBD1	TRBV7-9	CASSSPGTVGNQPQHF	TGTGCCAGCAGTTCGCCGGGGACAGTCGGCAATCAGCCCCAGCATTTT
-	TRBJ1-4	-	TRBV4-3	CASSPNHVAGGEKLFF	TGCGCCAGCAGCCCGAATCACGTGGCCGGGGGTGAAAAACTGTTTTTT
-	TRBJ2-5	-	TRBV4-2	CASSQDSRIGVETQYF	TGTGCCAGCAGCCAAGATTCTCGGATCGGGGTGGAGACCCAGTACTTC
-	TRBJ2-3	-	TRBV5-6	CASSLLAPDTQYF	TGTGCCAGCAGCTTACTAGCACCGGATACGCAGTATTTT
-	TRBJ1-2	-	TRBV4-3	CASSQGGLARYTF	TGCGCCAGCAGCCAAGGAGGTTTGGCGCGCTACACCTTC
-	TRBJ1-1	-	TRBV29-1	CSVEDLDTTEAFF	TGCAGCGTTGAAGATCTGGACACCACTGAAGCTTTCTTT
-	TRBJ2-3	-	TRBV12-3/TRBV12-4	CASRMGGQDTQYF	TGTGCCAGCCGTATGGGGGGGCAAGATACGCAGTATTTT
-	TRBJ1-6	TRBD1	TRBV5-1	CASSSDPDRGRRNSPLHF	TGCGCCAGCAGCTCGGACCCCGACAGGGGGCGTCGAAATTCACCCCTCCACTTT
-	TRBJ2-6	TRBD1	TRBV6-2/TRBV6-3	CASSFRQGNNSGANVLTF	TGTGCCAGCAGTTTCCGACAGGGGAATAACTCTGGGGCCAACGTCCTGACTTTC
-	TRBJ1-1	-	TRBV28	CASSIFGVNTEAFF	TGTGCCAGCAGTATATTCGGGGTAAACACTGAAGCTTTCTTT
once	TRBJ2-3	-	TRBV5-6	CASSQYSTDTQYF	TGTGCCAGCAGCCAGTATAGCACAGATACGCAGTATTTT
-	TRBJ1-1	TRBD1	TRBV29-1	CSVEVGRGRTEAFF	TGCAGCGTTGAAGTGGGCAGGGGGCGCACTGAAGCTTTCTTT